This T cell receptor (beta chain) was found in a study of blood T cell repertoires in COVID-19. Looking at the study overall: Samples came from the United States, Italy and Spain, spanning acute and convalescent COVID-19. T cells, B-cell-depleted T cells, or PBMCs supplied cDNA or gDNA.

Original data processing: Amplifying reference gene primers gave estimates of nucleated cell counts. Assay used: immunoSEQ multiplex PCR; TCRdb lists only in-frame clones, some missing. D and trimming were read from the DNA, whereas the V and J calls and clone size are those reported in that table. In the table there are about 120,000 clones, around 77% of which are singletons. Germline-derived CDR1 and CDR2 are PRHDT and FYEKMQ (reference sequence). The CDR3 loop spans 16 amino acids. Trimming took off 5 bases at V and 1 base at J, with 17 bases between the two ends. This chain links TRBV13 with TRBJ1-1, with D maybe TRBD1 (6 bases). Sequenced input: peripheral blood. This clonotype was sampled from a human donor in a cohort sampled during active COVID-19. Written as DNA, the CDR3 is TGTGCCAGCAGCCCCAACCGACAGGTAGGGAACACTGAAGCTTTCTTT. The encoded protein is CASSPNRQVGNTEAFF.